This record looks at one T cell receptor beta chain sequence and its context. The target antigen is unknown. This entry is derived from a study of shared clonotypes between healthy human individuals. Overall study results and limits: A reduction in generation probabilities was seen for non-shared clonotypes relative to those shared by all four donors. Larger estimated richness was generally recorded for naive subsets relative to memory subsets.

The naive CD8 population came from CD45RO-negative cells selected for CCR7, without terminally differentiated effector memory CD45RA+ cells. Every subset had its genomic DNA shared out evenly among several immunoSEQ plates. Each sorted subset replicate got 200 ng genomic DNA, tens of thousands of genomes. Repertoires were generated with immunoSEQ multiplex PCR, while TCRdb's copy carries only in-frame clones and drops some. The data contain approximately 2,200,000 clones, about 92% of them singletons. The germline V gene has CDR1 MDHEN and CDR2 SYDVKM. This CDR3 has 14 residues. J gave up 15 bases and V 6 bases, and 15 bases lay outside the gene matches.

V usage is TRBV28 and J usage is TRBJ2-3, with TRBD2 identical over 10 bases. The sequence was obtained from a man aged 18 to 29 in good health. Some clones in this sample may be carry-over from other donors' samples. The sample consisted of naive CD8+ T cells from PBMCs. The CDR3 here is CASSRARELAGTYF. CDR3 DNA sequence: TGTGCCAGCAGCCGAGCTCGGGAACTAGCGGGAACATATTTT. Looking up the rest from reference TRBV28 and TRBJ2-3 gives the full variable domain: DVKVTQSSRYLVKRTGEKVFLECVQDMDHENMFWYRQDPGLGLRLIYFSYDVKMKEKGDIPEGYSVSREKKERFSLILESASTNQTSMYLCASSRARELAGTYFGPGTRLTVL.